The 20 T cell receptor beta chains given below trace back to one sample, sequenced in a study of T cells expressing NK-cell markers. After re-calling the 5' RACE reads, TCRdb lists one entry per CDR3 protein, DNA absent. The sample data list approximately 420,000 distinct CDR3 sequences. Sequenced: blood T cells: a sorted CD56 or NKG2C T cell subset, CD4+ or CD8+ T cells, or bulk PBMC T cells (not recorded which). These receptors were taken from a woman between 50 and 59 years old in good health.

The chain combines TRBV7-3 with TRBJ2-3; absent DNA, TCRdb's TRBD2 call cannot be checked. This CDR3 contains 16 residues. Germline V gene lookup returns CDR1 SGHTA and CDR2 FQGTGA. CDR3 region: CASSLMAGGNTDTQYF.

The chain couples TRBV20-1 to TRBJ1-5; lacking DNA, the TRBD1 call made by TCRdb goes unchecked. Germline assignment: CDR1 DFQATT and CDR2 SNEGSKA (reference sequence). The CDR3 has 15 amino acids. The CDR3 sequence is CSASATGTGYQPQHF.

The CDR3 here is CSAVGPLAGSTDTQYF. The chain combines TRBV29-1 with TRBJ2-3; the TRBD2 assignment by TCRdb is unverifiable without DNA. From germline, CDR1 is SQVTM and CDR2 ANQGSEA. This CDR3 has 16 residues.

This sequence joins TRBV10-3 and TRBJ1-4. CDR1 is ENHRY and CDR2 is SYGVKD in the germline V gene. The CDR3 runs 12 residues. CDR3 loop: CAIAAGVEKLFF.

The chain joins TRBV12-3 or TRBV12-4 to TRBJ2-1; with no DNA, the TCRdb D assignment of TRBD2 cannot be verified. The CDR3 runs 16 residues. CDR3: CASSPGLAGTYNEQFF.

The V call is TRBV12-5, the J call TRBJ2-1; the D gene TCRdb calls, TRBD2, cannot be checked with no DNA. The CDR3 is 14 residues long. The germline V gene encodes CDR1 LGHNT and CDR2 FRNRAP. The CDR3 sequence is CASGLSRTSGEQFF.

The chain employs TRBV20-1 and TRBJ1-1; as DNA is missing, the TRBD1 call by TCRdb cannot be tested. The length of the CDR3 is 14 residues. Germline assignment: CDR1 DFQATT and CDR2 SNEGSKA (reference sequence). The CDR3: CSASDTGKNTEAFF.

The chain recombines TRBV6-5 with TRBJ2-3; TCRdb outputs TRBD1, but without DNA this stays unchecked. Per the germline V gene, CDR1 is MNHEY and CDR2 is SVGAGI. The CDR3 consists of 14 residues. CDR3 sequence reads: CASSTGTSTDTQYF.

The rearrangement links TRBV6-5 to TRBJ2-6; without DNA, the TCRdb call of TRBD1 cannot be checked. CDR1 is MNHEY, CDR2 SVGAGI, per germline. This CDR3 contains 16 residues. CDR3 in amino acids: CASSKRQVSGANVLTF.

This chain joins TRBV25-1 and TRBJ2-1; absent DNA, TCRdb's TRBD2 call cannot be checked. The CDR3 runs to 11 residues. The germline V gene has CDR1 MGHDK and CDR2 SYGVNS. This CDR3 reads CASTRVNEQFF. The full variable domain, in which reference TRBV25-1 and TRBJ2-1 provide the parts outside the CDR3, is EADIYQTPRYLVIGTGKKITLECSQTMGHDKMYWYQQDPGMELHLIHYSYGVNSTEKGDLSSESTVSRIRTEHFPLTLESARPSHTSQYLCASTRVNEQFFGPGTRLTVL.

The chain employs TRBV10-3 and TRBJ1-5; without DNA, the TCRdb call of TRBD1 cannot be checked. From germline, CDR1 is ENHRY and CDR2 SYGVKD. CDR3 length: 13 residues. The chain's CDR3 is CAIHEGPGQPQHF.

The rearrangement links TRBV6-5 to TRBJ2-1. Germline V CDR1 and CDR2: MNHEY, SVGAGI. This CDR3 has 16 residues. The CDR3 sequence is CASSYQERTSYNEQFF.

The chain employs TRBV24-1 and TRBJ2-3; the TCRdb D gene call, TRBD1, has no DNA to confirm it. The germline CDR1 and CDR2 sequences are KGHDR and SFDVKD. The CDR3 is 14 residues long. The CDR3 sequence is CATSDRDGTDTQYF.

This rearrangement joins TRBV7-2 to TRBJ1-6. Germline V gene lookup returns CDR1 SGHTA and CDR2 FQGNSA. CDR3 size: 11 residues. CDR3: CASSLDGYLHF.

The rearrangement joins TRBV7-7 to TRBJ2-3; with no DNA, the TCRdb D assignment of TRBD1 cannot be verified. CDR1 SSHAT and CDR2 FNYEAQ come from the germline V gene (reference sequence). CDR3 length: 18 residues. The CDR3 spells CASSRRIIKQECPDTQYF.

CDR3 in amino acids: CASTEDRGAYNEQFF. The chain couples TRBV11-2 to TRBJ2-1; with no DNA, the TCRdb D assignment of TRBD1 cannot be verified. The CDR3 sequence is 15 residues long. CDR1 SGHAT and CDR2 FQNNGV come from the germline V gene.

The J gene is TRBJ1-1, the V gene TRBV5-1. Looked up from germline, CDR1 is SGHRS and CDR2 is YFSETQ. The CDR3 totals 16 residues. CDR3 amino acids: CASSLVGGAVNTEAFF.

The V call is TRBV6-5, the J call TRBJ2-3. Germline CDR1 is MNHEY and CDR2 is SVGAGI. This CDR3 is 14 amino acids long. CDR3: CASSYGEVSDTQYF.

CDR3 residues: CASSGGPDTQYF. The V gene is TRBV27, the J gene TRBJ2-3; TCRdb gives TRBD2 as the D gene, but with no DNA this cannot be confirmed. This CDR3 has 12 amino acids. Per germline, CDR1 MNHEY and CDR2 SMNVEV (reference sequence).

This chain uses TRBV3-1 with TRBJ2-3; TCRdb's D gene call, TRBD2, goes unchecked for lack of DNA. This CDR3 is built from 15 residues. Looked up from germline, CDR1 is LGHDT and CDR2 is YNNKEL (reference sequence). The CDR3 protein is CASSHAGALTDTQYF.